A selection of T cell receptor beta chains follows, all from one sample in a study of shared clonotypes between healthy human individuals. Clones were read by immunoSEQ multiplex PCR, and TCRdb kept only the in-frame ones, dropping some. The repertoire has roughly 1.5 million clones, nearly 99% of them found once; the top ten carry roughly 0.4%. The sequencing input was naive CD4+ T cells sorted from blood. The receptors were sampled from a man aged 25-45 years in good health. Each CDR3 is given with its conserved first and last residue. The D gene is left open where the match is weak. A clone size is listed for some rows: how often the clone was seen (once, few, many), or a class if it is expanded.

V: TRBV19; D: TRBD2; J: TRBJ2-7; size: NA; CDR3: CASSHRFRTSGDSYEQYF; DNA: TGTGCCAGTAGTCACCGTTTCAGGACTAGCGGGGACTCCTACGAGCAGTACTTC
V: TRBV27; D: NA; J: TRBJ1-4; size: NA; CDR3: CASSSSTIRGGVEKLFF; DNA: TGTGCCAGCAGTTCATCAACTATACGGGGAGGAGTTGAAAAACTGTTTTTT
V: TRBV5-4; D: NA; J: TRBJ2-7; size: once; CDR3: CASSERPSSYEQYF; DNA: TGTGCCAGCAGCGAGAGGCCCTCCTCCTACGAGCAGTACTTC
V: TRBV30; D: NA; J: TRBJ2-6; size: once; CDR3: CAWSWSGANVLTF; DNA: TGTGCCTGGAGTTGGTCTGGGGCCAACGTCCTGACTTTC
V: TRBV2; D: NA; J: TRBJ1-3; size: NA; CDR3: CAYKVGSIAGNTIYF; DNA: TGTGCCTACAAAGTCGGTTCCATCGCTGGAAACACCATATATTTT
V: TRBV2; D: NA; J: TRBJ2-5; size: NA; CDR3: CASSQGLETQYF; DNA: TGTGCCAGCAGCCAGGGGCTGGAGACCCAGTACTTC
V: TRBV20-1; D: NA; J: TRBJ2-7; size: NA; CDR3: CSATNYEQYF; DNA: TGCAGTGCAACAAACTACGAGCAGTACTTC
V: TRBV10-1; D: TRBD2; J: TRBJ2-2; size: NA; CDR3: CASSEPGLAGDTGELFF; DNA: TGCGCCAGCAGTGAGCCGGGACTAGCGGGAGACACCGGGGAGCTGTTTTTT
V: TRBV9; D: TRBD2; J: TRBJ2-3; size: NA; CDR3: CASSSPGAASGSSTDTQYF; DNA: TGTGCCAGCAGCTCTCCGGGGGCGGCTAGCGGGAGTAGCACAGATACGCAGTATTTT
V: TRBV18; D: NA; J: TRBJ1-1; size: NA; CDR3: CASSPLHAGGLMNTEAFF; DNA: TGTGCCAGCTCACCTCTCCATGCGGGGGGCTTAATGAACACTGAAGCTTTCTTT
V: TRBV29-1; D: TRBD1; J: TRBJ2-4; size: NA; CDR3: CSAVLTGISKNIQYF; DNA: TGCAGCGCCGTACTGACAGGGATATCCAAAAACATTCAGTACTTC
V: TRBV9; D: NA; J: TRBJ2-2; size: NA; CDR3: CASSDSVVTGELFF; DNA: TGTGCCAGCAGCGATTCGGTTGTCACCGGGGAGCTGTTTTTT
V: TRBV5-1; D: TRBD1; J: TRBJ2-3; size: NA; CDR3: CASSIGRTGEQYF; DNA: TGCGCCAGCAGCATTGGTAGGACAGGGGAGCAGTATTTT
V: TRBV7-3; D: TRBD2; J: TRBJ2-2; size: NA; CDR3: CASSSFGLARNTGELFF; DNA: TGTGCCAGCAGCTCATTCGGACTAGCGCGGAACACCGGGGAGCTGTTTTTT
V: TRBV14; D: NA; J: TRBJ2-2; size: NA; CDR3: CASSRLVGGYNTGELFF; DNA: TGTGCCAGCAGCCGACTGGTTGGCGGGTATAACACCGGGGAGCTGTTTTTT
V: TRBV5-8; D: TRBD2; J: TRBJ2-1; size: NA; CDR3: CASSSRLAGFYNEQFF; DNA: TGTGCCAGCAGCTCAAGACTAGCGGGATTCTACAATGAGCAGTTCTTC
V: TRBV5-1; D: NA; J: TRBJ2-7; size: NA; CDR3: CASSSGRSLTSYEQYF; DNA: TGCGCCAGCAGCTCCGGGAGATCACTAACCTCCTACGAGCAGTACTTC
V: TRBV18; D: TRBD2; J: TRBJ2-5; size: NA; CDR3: CASSQGLAGVSQETQYF; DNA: TGTGCCAGCTCACAAGGACTAGCGGGAGTTTCTCAAGAGACCCAGTACTTC
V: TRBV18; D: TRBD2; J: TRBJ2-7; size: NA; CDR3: CASSPPNTGGGEQYF; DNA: TGTGCCAGCTCACCACCGAATACGGGAGGGGGGGAGCAGTACTTC
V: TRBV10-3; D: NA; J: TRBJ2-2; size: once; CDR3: CAISELAGTGELFF; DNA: TGTGCCATCAGTGAGTTAGCAGGCACCGGGGAGCTGTTTTTT
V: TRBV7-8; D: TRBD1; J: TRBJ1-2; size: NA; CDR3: CASSAYRGSNYGYTF; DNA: TGTGCCAGCAGCGCTTACAGGGGCTCGAACTATGGCTACACCTTC
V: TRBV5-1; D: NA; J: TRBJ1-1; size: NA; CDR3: CASSTITGFDTEAFF; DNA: TGCGCCAGCAGCACCATAACAGGGTTCGACACTGAAGCTTTCTTT
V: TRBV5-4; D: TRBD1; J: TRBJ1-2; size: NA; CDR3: CASSLPGQGNYGYTF; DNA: TGTGCCAGCAGCCTTCCGGGACAGGGGAACTATGGCTACACCTTC
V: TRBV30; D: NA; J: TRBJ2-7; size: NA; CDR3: CAWSVAGSYEQYF; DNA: TGTGCCTGGAGTGTGGCAGGGAGCTACGAGCAGTACTTC
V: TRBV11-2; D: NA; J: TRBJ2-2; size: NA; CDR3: CASSLWSSGTGELFF; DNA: TGTGCCAGCAGCTTATGGTCCTCGGGCACCGGGGAGCTGTTTTTT
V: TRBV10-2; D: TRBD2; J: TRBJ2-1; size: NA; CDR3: CASSGSGSIPHNEQFF; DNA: TGCGCCAGCAGTGGTAGCGGGAGCATCCCCCACAATGAGCAGTTCTTC
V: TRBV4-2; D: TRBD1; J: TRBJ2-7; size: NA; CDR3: CASSQGTGSYDEQYF; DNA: TGTGCCAGCAGCCAAGGGACAGGGTCTTACGACGAGCAGTACTTC
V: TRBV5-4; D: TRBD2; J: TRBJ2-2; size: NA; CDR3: CASSPGLAGAKRGTGELFF; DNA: TGTGCCAGCAGCCCGGGACTAGCGGGAGCGAAGCGGGGGACCGGGGAGCTGTTTTTT
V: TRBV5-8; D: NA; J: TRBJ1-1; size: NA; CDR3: CASSHRGGLGAEAFF; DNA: TGTGCCAGCAGCCATAGGGGAGGCCTTGGGGCTGAAGCTTTCTTT
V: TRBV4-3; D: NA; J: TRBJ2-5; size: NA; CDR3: CASSPRVTYQETQYF; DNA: TGCGCCAGCAGCCCCCGGGTTACGTACCAAGAGACCCAGTACTTC
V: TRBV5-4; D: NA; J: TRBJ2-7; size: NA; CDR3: CASSPSGDEQYF; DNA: TGTGCCAGCAGCCCGAGCGGCGACGAGCAGTACTTC
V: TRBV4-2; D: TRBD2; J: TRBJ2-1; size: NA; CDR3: CASSQVGGTSVNNEQFF; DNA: TGTGCCAGCAGCCAAGTTGGGGGGACTAGCGTAAACAATGAGCAGTTCTTC
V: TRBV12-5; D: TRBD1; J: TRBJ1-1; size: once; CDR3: CASGSGQGRNTEAFF; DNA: TGTGCTAGTGGTTCAGGACAGGGGAGGAACACTGAAGCTTTCTTT
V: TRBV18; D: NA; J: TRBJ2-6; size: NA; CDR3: CASSTTVSGANVLTF; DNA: TGTGCCAGCTCCACCACCGTTTCTGGGGCCAACGTCCTGACTTTC
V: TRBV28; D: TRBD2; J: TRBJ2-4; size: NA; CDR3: CASSATGTSGRPKNIQYF; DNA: TGTGCCAGCAGTGCTACCGGGACTAGCGGGAGGCCAAAAAACATTCAGTACTTC
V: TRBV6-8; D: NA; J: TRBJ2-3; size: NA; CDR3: CASSQASVGPDTQYF; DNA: TGTGCCAGCAGTCAAGCTAGCGTCGGTCCAGATACGCAGTATTTT
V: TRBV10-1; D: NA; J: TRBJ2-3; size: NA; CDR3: CASSDQSPGLGDTQYF; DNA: TGCGCCAGCAGTGATCAATCACCCGGGCTCGGAGATACGCAGTATTTT
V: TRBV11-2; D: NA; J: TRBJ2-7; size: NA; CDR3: CASSLVPPVYEQYF; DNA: TGTGCCAGCAGCTTAGTGCCCCCAGTGTACGAGCAGTACTTC
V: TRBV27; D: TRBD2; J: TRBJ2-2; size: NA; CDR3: CASSFRRLAGANTGELFF; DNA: TGTGCCAGCAGTTTCCGCCGACTAGCGGGCGCGAACACCGGGGAGCTGTTTTTT
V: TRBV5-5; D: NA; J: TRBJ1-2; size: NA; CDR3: CASSLDDGYGYTF; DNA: TGTGCCAGCAGCTTGGACGACGGCTATGGCTACACCTTC
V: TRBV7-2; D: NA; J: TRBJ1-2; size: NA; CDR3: CASSSQGPGGLYGYTF; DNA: TGTGCCAGCAGCTCCCAGGGCCCAGGAGGACTCTATGGCTACACCTTC